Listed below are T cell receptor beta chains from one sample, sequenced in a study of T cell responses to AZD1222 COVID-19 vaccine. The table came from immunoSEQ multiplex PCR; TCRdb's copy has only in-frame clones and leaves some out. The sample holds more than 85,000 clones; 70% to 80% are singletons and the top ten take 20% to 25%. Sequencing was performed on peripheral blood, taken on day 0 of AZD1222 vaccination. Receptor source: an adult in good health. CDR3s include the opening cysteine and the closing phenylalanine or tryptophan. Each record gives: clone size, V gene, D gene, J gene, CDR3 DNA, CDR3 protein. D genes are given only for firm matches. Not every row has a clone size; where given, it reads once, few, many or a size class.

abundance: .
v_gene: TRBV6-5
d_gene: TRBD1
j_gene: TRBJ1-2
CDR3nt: TGTGCCAGCAGTTACTGGACAGGGGATGGCTACACCTTC
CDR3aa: CASSYWTGDGYTF

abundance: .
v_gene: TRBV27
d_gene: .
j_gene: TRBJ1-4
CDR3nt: TGTGCCAGCGGTGGGAGAACTACGGCAACTAATGAAAAACTGTTTTTT
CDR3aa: CASGGRTTATNEKLFF

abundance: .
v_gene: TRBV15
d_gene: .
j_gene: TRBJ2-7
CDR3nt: TGTGCCACCAGCAGAGGGAAGCAGGGTACGGGCGAGCAGTACTTC
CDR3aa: CATSRGKQGTGEQYF

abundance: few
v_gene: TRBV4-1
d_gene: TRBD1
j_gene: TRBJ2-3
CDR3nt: TGCGCCAGCAGCCAAATGGTGGACAGGGAGACAGATACGCAGTATTTT
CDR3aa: CASSQMVDRETDTQYF

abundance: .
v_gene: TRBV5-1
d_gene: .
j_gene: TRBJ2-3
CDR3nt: TGCGCCAGCAGCTTGAATCCCGGGACACCCAGCACAGATACGCAGTATTTT
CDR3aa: CASSLNPGTPSTDTQYF

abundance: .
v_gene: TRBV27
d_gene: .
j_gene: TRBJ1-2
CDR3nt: TGTGCCAGCAGTCCCGGGGCTTATGGCTACACCTTC
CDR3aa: CASSPGAYGYTF

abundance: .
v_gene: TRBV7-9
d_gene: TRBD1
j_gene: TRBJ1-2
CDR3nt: TGTGCCAGCAGCTTTATAGGACAGGGGTCTTATACCTTC
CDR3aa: CASSFIGQGSYTF

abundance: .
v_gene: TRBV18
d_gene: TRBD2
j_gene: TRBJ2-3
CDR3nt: TGTGCCAGCTCTAAGGGACCGAGCGGGAGCGGCACAGATACGCAGTATTTT
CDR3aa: CASSKGPSGSGTDTQYF

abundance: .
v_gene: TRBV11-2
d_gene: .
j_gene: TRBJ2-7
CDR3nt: TGTGCCAGCAGCTTAGTCAGGGACCCCTACGAGCAGTACTTC
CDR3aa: CASSLVRDPYEQYF

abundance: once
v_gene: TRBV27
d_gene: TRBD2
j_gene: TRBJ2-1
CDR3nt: TGTGCCAGCGCCCTATTACGATCCGGGAGGATCTACAATGAGCAGTTCTTC
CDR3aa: CASALLRSGRIYNEQFF

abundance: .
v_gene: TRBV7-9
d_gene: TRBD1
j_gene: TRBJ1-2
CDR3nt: TGTGCCAGCAGCCCTCGTCCCGGGACAGGGGACCTGGCCTACGGCTACACCTTC
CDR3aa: CASSPRPGTGDLAYGYTF

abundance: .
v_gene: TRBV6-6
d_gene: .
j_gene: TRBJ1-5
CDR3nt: TGTGCCAGCCTAGCGGCAGGTGAGAGGCGACAGCCCCAGCATTTT
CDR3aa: CASLAAGERRQPQHF

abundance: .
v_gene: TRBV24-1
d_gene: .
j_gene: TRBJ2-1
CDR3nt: TGTGCCACCAGTGATAGCAGGGGGGGGTTGGATGAGCAGTTCTTC
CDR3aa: CATSDSRGGLDEQFF

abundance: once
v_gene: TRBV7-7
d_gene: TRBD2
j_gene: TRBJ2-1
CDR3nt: TGTGCCAGCAGCGCGGGACTAGCGACCTACAATGAGCAGTTCTTC
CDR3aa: CASSAGLATYNEQFF

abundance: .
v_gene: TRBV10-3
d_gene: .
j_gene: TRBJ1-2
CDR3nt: TGTGCCATCAGTGGGGAGGGTACCTATGGCTACACCTTC
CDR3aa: CAISGEGTYGYTF

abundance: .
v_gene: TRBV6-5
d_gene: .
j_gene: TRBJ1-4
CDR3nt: TGTGCCAGCAGTCGAGACCGCCCAACAATGAGTAAACTGTTTTTT
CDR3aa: CASSRDRPTMSKLFF

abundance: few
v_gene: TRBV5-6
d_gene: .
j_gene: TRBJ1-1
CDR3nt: TGTGCCAGCAGCTTAAGAGGGATTAACACTGAAGCTTTCTTT
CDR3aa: CASSLRGINTEAFF

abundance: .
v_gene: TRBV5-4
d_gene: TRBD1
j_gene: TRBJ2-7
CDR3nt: TGTGCCAGCAGCTTGGAAGCAGCCTCGGGACAGGGAAACGAGCAGTACTTC
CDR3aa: CASSLEAASGQGNEQYF

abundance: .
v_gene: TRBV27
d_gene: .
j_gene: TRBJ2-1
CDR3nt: TGTGCCAGCAGTTACGGGGCGTCCTACAATGAGCAGTTCTTC
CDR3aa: CASSYGASYNEQFF

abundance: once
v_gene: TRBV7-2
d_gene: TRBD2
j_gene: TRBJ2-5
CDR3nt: TGTGCCAGCAGCTTATTCCAGGGAGGGCAAGAGACCCAGTACTTC
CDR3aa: CASSLFQGGQETQYF

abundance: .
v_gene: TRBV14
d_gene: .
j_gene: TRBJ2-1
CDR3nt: TGTGCCAGCAGCCAAGATCGCGGGACTTACAATGAGCAGTTCTTC
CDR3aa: CASSQDRGTYNEQFF

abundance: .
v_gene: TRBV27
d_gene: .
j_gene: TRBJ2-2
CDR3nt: TGTGCCAGCAGGCGACTCAACGAGGCCACCGGGGAGCTGTTTTTT
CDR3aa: CASRRLNEATGELFF

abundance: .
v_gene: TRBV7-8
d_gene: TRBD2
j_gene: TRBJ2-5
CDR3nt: TGTGCCAGCAGCTCTCGGGACTACCTAGAGACCCAGTACTTC
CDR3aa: CASSSRDYLETQYF

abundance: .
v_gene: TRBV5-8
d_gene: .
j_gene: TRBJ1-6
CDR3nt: TGTGCCAGCAGCTCGCGACAGAATTCACCCCTCCACTTT
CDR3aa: CASSSRQNSPLHF

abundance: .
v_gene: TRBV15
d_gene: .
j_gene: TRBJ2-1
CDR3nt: TGTGCCACCAGCAGCGCACCCTACAATGAGCAGTTCTTC
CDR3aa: CATSSAPYNEQFF

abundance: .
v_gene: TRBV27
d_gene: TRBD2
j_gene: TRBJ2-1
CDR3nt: TGTGCCAGCAGTTTTAGCGGGAGGTACAATGAGCAGTTCTTC
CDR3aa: CASSFSGRYNEQFF

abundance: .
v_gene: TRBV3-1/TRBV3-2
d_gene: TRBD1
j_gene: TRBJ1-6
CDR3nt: TGTGCCAGCAGCTTGACAGGGGGTTTTTCACCCCTCCACTTT
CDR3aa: CASSLTGGFSPLHF

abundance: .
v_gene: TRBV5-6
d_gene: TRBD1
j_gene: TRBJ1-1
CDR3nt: TGTGCCAGCAGCCTGGTTGGACAGGGGAACACTGAAGCTTTCTTT
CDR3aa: CASSLVGQGNTEAFF

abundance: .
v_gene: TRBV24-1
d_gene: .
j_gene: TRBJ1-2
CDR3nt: TGTGCCACCAGTGAATTCTCGGGGGAGTACACCTTC
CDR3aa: CATSEFSGEYTF

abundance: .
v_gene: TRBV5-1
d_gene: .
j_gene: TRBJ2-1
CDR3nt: TGCGCCAGCAGCTTGGCAGCAGGGGTACAGGAGCAGTTCTTC
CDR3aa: CASSLAAGVQEQFF

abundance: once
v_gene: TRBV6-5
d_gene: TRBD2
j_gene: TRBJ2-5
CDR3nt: TGTGCCAGCAGTTACCAGACTAGCGGTCCGGAGACCCAGTACTTC
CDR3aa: CASSYQTSGPETQYF

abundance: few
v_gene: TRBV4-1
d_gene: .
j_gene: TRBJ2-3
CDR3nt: TGCGCCAGCAGCCATCCTGGACTCGAAAGGGATACGCAGTATTTT
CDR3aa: CASSHPGLERDTQYF

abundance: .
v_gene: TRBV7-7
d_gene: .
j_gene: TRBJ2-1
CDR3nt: TGTGCTAGCAGCTTAGCGGACGCGACCTACAATGAGCAGTTCTTC
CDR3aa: CASSLADATYNEQFF

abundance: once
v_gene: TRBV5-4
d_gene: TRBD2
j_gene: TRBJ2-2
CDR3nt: TGTGCCAGCAGCCCTTGGGGGGGAGGGCCGGGCACCGGGGAGCTGTTTTTT
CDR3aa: CASSPWGGGPGTGELFF

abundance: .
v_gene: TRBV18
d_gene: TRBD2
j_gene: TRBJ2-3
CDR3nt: TGTGCCAGCTCACCCCGGGGGGTCGGCACAGATACGCAGTATTTT
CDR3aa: CASSPRGVGTDTQYF

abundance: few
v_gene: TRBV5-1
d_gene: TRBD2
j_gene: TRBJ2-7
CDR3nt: TGCGCCAGCAGCTTGGCGGAAGCGGGAGCCGTATACGAGCAGTACTTC
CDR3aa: CASSLAEAGAVYEQYF

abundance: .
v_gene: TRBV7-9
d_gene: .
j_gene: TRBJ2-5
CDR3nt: TGTGCCAGCAGCTTAGCGCAGGACCAAGAGACCCAGTACTTC
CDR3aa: CASSLAQDQETQYF

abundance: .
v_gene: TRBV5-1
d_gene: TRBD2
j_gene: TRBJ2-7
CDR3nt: TGCGCCAGCACCGAGTCGGCTAGCGGGCCCTACGAGCAGTACTTC
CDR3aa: CASTESASGPYEQYF